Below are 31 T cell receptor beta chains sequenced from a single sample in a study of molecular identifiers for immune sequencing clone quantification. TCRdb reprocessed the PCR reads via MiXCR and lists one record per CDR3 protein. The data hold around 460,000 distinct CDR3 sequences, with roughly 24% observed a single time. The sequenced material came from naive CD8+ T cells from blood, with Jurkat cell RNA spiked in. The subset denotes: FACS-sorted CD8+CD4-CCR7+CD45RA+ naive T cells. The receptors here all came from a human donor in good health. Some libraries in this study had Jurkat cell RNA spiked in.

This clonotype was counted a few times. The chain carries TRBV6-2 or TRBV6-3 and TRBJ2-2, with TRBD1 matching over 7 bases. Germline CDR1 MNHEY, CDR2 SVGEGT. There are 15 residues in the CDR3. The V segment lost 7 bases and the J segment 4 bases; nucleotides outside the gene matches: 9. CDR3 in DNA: TGTGCCAGCAAATCTTCGGGACAGATCACCGGGGAGCTGTTTTTT. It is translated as CASKSSGQITGELFF.

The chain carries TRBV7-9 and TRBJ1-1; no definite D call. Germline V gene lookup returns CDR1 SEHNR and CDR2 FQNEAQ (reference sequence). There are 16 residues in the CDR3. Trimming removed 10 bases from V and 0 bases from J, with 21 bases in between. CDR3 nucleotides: TGTGCCACCATCTGGTGGGAATTGATGTTGAACACTGAAGCTTTCTTT. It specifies CATIWWELMLNTEAFF.

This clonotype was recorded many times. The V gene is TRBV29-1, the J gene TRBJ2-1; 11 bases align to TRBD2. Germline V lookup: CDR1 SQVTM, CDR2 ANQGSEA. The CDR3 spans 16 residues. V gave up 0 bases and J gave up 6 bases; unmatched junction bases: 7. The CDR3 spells CSVEDLGTSGSNEQFF. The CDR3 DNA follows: TGCAGCGTTGAAGATCTTGGAACTAGCGGGAGCAATGAGCAGTTCTTC.

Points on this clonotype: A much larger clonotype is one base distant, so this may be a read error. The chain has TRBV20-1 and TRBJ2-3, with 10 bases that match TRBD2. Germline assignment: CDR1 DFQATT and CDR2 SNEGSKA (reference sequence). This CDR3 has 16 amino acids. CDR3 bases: TGCAGTGCTAGGGGCCTCACTAGCGGGGACACAGCTACGCAGTATTTT. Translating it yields CSARGLTSGDTATQYF.

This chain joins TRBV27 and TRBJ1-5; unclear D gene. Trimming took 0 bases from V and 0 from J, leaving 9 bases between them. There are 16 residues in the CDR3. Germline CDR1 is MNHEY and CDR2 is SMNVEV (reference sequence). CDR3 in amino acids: CASSLSSHYSNQPQHF. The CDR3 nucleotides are TGTGCCAGCAGTTTATCGTCACACTATAGCAATCAGCCCCAGCATTTT.

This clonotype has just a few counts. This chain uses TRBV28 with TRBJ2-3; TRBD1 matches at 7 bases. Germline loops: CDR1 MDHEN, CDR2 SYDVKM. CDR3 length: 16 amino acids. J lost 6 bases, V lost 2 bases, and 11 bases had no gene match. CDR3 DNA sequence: TGTGCCAGCAGTTTACCCGTTACAGGGGTTGGGGATACGCAGTATTTT. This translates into CASSLPVTGVGDTQYF.

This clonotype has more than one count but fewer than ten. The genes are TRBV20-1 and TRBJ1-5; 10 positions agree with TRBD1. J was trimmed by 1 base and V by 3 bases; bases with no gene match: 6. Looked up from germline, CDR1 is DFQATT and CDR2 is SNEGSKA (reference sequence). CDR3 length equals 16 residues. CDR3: CSASRGTGASNQPQHF. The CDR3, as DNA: TGCAGTGCTAGCCGGGGGACAGGGGCAAGCAATCAGCCCCAGCATTTT.

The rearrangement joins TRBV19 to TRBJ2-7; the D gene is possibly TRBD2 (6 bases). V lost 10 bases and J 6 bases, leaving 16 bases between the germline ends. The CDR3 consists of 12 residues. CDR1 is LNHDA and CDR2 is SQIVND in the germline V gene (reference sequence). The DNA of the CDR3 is TGTGCCACCCGAAGTGGAGGGCTCGAGCAGTACTTC. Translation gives CATRSGGLEQYF.

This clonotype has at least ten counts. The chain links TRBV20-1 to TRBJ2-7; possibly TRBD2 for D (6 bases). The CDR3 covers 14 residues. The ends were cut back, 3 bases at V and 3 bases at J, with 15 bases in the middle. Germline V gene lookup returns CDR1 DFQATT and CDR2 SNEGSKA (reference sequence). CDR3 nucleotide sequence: TGCAGTGCTAGCCTTGCGGGGCCCGGCTACGAGCAGTACTTC. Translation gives CSASLAGPGYEQYF.

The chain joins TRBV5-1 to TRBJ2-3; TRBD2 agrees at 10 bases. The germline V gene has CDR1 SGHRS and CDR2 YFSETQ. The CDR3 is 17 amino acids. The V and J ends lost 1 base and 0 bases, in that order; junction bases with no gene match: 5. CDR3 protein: CASSLFLAGVSTDTQYF. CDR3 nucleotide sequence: TGCGCCAGCAGCTTGTTTCTAGCGGGAGTAAGCACAGATACGCAGTATTTT.

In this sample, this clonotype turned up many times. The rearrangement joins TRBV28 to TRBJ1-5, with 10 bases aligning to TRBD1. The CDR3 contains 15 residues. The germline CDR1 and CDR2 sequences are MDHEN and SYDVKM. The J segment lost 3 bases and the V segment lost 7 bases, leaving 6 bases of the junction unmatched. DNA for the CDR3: TGTGCCAGCACTACCGGGACAGGGGTCAATCAGCCCCAGCATTTT. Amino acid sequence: CASTTGTGVNQPQHF.

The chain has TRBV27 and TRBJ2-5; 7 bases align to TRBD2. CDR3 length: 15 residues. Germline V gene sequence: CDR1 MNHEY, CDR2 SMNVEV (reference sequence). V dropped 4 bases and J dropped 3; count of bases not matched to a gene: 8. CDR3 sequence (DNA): TGTGCCAGCAGTTCACGACTAGCTGGCGAAGAGACCCAGTACTTC. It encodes CASSSRLAGEETQYF.

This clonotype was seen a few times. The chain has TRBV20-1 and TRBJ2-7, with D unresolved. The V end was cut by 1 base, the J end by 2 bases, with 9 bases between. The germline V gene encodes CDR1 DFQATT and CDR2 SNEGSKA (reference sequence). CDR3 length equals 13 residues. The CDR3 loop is CSARGTETYEQYF. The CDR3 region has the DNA TGCAGTGCTAGAGGGACGGAGACCTACGAGCAGTACTTC.

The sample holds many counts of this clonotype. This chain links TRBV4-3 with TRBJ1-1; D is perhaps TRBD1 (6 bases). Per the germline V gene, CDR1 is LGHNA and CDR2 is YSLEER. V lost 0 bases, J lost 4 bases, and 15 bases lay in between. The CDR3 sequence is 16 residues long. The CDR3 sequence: CASSQDGGPASTEAFF. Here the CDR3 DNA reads TGCGCCAGCAGCCAAGACGGGGGGCCGGCTAGCACTGAAGCTTTCTTT.

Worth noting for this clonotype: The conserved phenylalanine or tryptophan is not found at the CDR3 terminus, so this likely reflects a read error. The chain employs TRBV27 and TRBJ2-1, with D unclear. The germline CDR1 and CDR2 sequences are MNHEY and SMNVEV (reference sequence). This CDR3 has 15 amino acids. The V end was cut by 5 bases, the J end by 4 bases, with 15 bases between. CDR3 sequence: CASSKTPLLYNEQFS. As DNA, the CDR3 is TGTGCCAGCAGTAAGACCCCTTTGCTTTACAATGAGCAGTTCTCC.

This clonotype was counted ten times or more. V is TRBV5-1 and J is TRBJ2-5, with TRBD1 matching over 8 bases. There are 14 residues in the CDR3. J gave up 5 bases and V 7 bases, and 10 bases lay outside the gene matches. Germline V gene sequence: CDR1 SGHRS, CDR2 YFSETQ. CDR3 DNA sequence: TGCGCCAGCTCACGGACAGGGTCGATGGAGACCCAGTACTTC. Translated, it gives CASSRTGSMETQYF.

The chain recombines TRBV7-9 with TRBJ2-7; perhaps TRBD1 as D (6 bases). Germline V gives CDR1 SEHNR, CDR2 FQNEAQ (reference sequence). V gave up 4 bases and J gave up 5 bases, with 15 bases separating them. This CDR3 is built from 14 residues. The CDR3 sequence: CASSSDWTVDEQYF. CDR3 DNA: TGTGCCAGCAGCTCTGATTGGACAGTCGACGAGCAGTACTTC.

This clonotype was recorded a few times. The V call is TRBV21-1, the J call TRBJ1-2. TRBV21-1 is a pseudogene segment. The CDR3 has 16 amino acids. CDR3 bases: TGTGCCAGCAGCTCTTCCGGCCGGCGGATCGACTATGGCTACACCTTC. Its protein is CASSSSGRRIDYGYTF.

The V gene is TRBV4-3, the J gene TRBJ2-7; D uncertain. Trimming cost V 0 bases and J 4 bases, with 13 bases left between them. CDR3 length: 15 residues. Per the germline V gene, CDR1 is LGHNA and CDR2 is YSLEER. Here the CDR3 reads CASSQDRSAAYEQYF. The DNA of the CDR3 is TGCGCCAGCAGCCAAGATAGGAGCGCTGCTTACGAGCAGTACTTC.

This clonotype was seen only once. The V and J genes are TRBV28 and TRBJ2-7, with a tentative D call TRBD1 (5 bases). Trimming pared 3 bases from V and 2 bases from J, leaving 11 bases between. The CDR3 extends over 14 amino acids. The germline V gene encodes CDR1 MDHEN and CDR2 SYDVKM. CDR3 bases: TGTGCCAGCAGTTTTCCGACAGCCGCCTACGAGCAGTACTTC. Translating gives CASSFPTAAYEQYF.

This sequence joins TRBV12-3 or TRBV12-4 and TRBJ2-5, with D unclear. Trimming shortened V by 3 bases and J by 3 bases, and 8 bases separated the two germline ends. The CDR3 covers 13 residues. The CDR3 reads CASSFASEETQYF. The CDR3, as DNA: TGTGCCAGCAGTTTTGCCAGTGAAGAGACCCAGTACTTC.

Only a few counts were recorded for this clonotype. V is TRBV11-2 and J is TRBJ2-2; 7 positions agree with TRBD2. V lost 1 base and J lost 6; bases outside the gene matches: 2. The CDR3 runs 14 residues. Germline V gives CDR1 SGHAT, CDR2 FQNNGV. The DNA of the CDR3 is TGTGCCAGCAGCTTAGGTGCGGGGGCCGGGGAGCTGTTTTTT. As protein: CASSLGAGAGELFF. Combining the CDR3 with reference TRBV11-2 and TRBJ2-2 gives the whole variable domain EAGVAQSPRYKIIEKRQSVAFWCNPISGHATLYWYQQILGQGPKLLIQFQNNGVVDDSQLPKDRFSAERLKGVDSTLKIQPAKLEDSAVYLCASSLGAGAGELFFGEGSRLTVL.

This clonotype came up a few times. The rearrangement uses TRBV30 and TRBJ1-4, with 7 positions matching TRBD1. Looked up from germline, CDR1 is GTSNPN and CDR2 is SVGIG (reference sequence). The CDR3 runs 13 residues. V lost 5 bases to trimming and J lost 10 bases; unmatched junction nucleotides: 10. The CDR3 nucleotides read TGTGCCTGGGGACAGGTGGTTCTCGGAAAACTGTTTTTT. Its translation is CAWGQVVLGKLFF.

The CDR3 region is CASSISGNTEAFF. For the CDR3, the DNA is TGTGCCAGTAGTATCTCAGGGAACACTGAAGCTTTCTTT. This sequence joins TRBV19 and TRBJ1-1; D is ambiguous. V was clipped by 3 bases and J by 1 base, with 6 bases between them. CDR3 length equals 13 residues. The germline V gene encodes CDR1 LNHDA and CDR2 SQIVND (reference sequence). Combining the CDR3 with reference TRBV19 and TRBJ1-1 gives the whole variable domain DGGITQSPKYLFRKEGQNVTLSCEQNLNHDAMYWYRQDPGQGLRLIYYSQIVNDFQKGDIAEGYSVSREKKESFPLTVTSAQKNPTAFYLCASSISGNTEAFFGQGTRLTVV.

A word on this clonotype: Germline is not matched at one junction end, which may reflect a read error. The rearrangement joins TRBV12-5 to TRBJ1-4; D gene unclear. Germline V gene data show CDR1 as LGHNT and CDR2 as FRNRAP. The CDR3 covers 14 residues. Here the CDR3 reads CASGLWVTFEILFF. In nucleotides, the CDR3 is TGTGCTAGTGGTTTGTGGGTGACGTTTGAAATACTGTTTTTT.

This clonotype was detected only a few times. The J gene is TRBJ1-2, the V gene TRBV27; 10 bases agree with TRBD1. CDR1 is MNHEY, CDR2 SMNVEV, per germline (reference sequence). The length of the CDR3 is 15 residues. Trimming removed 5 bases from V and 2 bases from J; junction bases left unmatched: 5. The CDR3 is CASSNPTGGNYGYTF. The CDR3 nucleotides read TGTGCCAGCAGTAACCCGACAGGGGGCAACTATGGCTACACCTTC.

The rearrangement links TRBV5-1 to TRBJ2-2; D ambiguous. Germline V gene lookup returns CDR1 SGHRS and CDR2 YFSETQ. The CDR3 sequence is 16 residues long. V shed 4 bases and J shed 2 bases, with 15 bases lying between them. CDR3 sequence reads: CASSLTVAENTGELFF. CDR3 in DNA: TGCGCCAGCAGCCTGACGGTGGCAGAAAACACCGGGGAGCTGTTTTTT.

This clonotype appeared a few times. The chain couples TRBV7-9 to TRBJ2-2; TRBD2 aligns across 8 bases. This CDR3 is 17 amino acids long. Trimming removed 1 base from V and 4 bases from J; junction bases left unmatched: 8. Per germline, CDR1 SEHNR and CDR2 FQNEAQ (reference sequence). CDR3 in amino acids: CASSLVRGGSRTGELFF. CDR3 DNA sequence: TGTGCCAGCAGCTTAGTTCGCGGGGGGTCTCGCACCGGGGAGCTGTTTTTT.

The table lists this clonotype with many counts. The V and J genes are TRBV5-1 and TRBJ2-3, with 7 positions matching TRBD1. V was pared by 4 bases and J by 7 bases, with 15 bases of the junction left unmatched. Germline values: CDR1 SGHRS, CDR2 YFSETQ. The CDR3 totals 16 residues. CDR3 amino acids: CASSIEPGQSFNTQYF. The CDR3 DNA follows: TGCGCCAGCAGCATTGAACCGGGACAGAGCTTTAATACGCAGTATTTT.

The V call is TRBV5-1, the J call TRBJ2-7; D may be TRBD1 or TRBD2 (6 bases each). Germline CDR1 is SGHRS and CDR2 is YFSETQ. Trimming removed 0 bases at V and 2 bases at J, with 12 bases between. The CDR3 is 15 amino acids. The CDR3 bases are TGCGCCAGCAGCTTGGTTGGGGGGCTAACCTACGAGCAGTACTTC. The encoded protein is CASSLVGGLTYEQYF.

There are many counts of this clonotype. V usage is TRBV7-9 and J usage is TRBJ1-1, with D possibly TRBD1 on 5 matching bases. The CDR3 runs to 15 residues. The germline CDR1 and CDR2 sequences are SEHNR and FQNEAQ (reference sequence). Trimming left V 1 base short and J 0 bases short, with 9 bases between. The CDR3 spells CASSLVPGLNTEAFF. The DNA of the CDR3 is TGTGCCAGCAGCTTAGTGCCGGGACTGAACACTGAAGCTTTCTTT.